Included here is one T cell receptor beta chain sequence, with context. This entry belongs to a study of blood T cell repertoires in COVID-19. Across the whole study: Samples of COVID-19 (acute and convalescent) were obtained from the United States, Italy and Spain. T cells, B-cell-depleted T cells, or PBMCs provided the cDNA or gDNA that served as material.

The CDR3 has 12 residues. Trimming took 3 bases from V and 10 from J; bases not matched to a gene: 3. Germline V gene sequence: CDR1 LGHDT, CDR2 YNNKEL (reference sequence). Authors' analysis steps: Amplification with reference gene primers provided the estimates of nucleated cell counts. Repertoires were generated with immunoSEQ multiplex PCR, while TCRdb's copy carries only in-frame clones and drops some. V and J calls and clone size are as listed in that table; D and trimming were resolved from the DNA. The profile shows some 120,000 clones, more than 75% of them singletons. The chain recombines TRBV3-1 (or the pseudogene TRBV3-2) with TRBJ1-2, with 9 bases matching TRBD1. Sequenced input: peripheral blood. The source is a man aged 50 to 59 with active COVID-19. This chain's CDR3 is CASSHGTGIYTF. CDR3 DNA sequence: TGTGCCAGCAGCCATGGGACAGGGATCTACACCTTC.